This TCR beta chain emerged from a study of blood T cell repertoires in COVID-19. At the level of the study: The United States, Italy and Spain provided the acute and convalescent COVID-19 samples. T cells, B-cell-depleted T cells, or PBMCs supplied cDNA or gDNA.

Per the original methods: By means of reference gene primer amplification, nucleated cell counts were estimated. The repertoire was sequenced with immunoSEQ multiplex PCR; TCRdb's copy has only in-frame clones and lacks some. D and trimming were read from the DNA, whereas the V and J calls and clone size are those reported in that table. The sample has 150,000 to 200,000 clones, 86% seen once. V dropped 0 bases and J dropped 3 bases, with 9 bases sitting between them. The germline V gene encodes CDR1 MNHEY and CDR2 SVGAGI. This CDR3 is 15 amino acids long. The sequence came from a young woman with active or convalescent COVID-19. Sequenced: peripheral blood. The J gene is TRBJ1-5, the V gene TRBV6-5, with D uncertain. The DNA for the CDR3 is TGTGCCAGCAGTTACTCCCGAGGCCACAATCAGCCCCAGCATTTT. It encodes CASSYSRGHNQPQHF.